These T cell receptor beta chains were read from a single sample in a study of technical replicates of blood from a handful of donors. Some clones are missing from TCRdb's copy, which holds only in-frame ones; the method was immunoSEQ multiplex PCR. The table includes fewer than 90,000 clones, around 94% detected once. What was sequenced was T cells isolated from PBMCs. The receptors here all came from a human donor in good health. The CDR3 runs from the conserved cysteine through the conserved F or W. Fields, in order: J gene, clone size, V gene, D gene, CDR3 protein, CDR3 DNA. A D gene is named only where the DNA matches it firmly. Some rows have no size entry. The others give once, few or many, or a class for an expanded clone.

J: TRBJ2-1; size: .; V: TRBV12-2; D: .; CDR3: CASRLALLAGYNEQFF; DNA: TGTGCAAGTCGCTTAGCGCTACTAGCGGGCTACAATGAGCAGTTCTTC
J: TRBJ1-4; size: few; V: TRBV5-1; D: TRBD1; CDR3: CASSIWGTGDEKLFF; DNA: TGCGCCAGCAGCATCTGGGGGACAGGGGACGAAAAACTGTTTTTT
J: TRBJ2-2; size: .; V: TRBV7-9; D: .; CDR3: CASSLVATGELFF; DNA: TGTGCCAGCAGCTTAGTGGCCACCGGGGAGCTGTTTTTT
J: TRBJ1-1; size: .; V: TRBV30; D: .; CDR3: CAWSVNTEAFF; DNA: TGTGCCTGGAGCGTCAACACTGAAGCTTTCTTT
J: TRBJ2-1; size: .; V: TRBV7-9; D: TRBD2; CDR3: CASSLLAGDNEQFF; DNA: TGTGCCAGCAGCCTACTAGCGGGGGACAATGAGCAGTTCTTC
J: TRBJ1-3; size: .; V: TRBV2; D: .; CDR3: CASNRVSGNTIYF; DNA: TGTGCCAGCAACAGGGTATCTGGAAACACCATATATTTT
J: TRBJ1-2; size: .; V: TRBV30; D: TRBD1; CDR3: CAWSDPGTGRTSYGYTF; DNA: TGTGCCTGGAGTGATCCCGGGACAGGGAGGACCTCGTATGGCTACACCTTC
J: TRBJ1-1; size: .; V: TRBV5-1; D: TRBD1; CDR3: CASSLYGSRGLSFTNTEAFF; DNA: TGCGCCAGCAGCTTGTACGGATCCAGGGGGCTTTCGTTTACCAACACTGAAGCTTTCTTT
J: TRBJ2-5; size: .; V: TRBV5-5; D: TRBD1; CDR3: CASSPGQGWTRQTQYF; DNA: TGTGCCAGCAGCCCGGGACAGGGCTGGACGCGACAGACCCAGTACTTC
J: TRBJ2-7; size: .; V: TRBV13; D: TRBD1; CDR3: CASSDSGTENSREQYF; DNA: TGTGCCAGCAGCGACTCCGGGACAGAAAATTCTCGCGAGCAGTACTTC
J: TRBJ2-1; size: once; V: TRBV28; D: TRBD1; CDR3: CASSLAGQDYNEQFF; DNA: TGTGCCAGCAGTTTAGCGGGACAGGATTACAATGAGCAGTTCTTC
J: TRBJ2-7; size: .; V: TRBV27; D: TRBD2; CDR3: CASSSQAGAPSYEQYF; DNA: TGTGCCAGCAGTTCACAAGCGGGGGCCCCCTCCTACGAGCAGTACTTC
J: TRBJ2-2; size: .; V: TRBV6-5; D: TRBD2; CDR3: CASGLVNTGELFF; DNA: TGTGCGAGCGGACTAGTTAACACCGGGGAGCTGTTTTTT
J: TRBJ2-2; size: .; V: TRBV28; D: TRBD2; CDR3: CASSFWTSGETGELFF; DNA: TGTGCCAGCAGTTTTTGGACTAGCGGGGAAACCGGGGAGCTGTTTTTT
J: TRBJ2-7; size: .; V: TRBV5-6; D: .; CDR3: CASSLQADYEQYF; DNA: TGTGCCAGCAGCTTGCAAGCGGACTACGAGCAGTACTTC
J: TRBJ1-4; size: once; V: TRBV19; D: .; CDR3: CASRTGGEKLFF; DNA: TGTGCCAGTAGGACCGGAGGGGAAAAACTGTTTTTT
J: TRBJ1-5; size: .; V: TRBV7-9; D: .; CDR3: CASSLVMGSYSNQPQHF; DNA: TGTGCCAGCAGCTTAGTAATGGGGAGTTATAGCAATCAGCCCCAGCATTTT
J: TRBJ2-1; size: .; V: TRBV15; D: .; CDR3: CATSRDSIASSYNEQFF; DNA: TGTGCCACCAGCAGAGATTCAATCGCGAGCTCCTACAATGAGCAGTTCTTC
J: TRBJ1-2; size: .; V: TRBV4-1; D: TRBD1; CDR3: CASSQGTGGQSNGYTF; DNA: TGCGCCAGCAGCCAGGGGACAGGCGGGCAAAGCAATGGCTACACCTTC
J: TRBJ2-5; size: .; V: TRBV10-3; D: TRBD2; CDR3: CAISDPTSGRGETQYF; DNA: TGTGCCATCAGTGACCCGACTAGCGGGAGAGGGGAGACCCAGTACTTC